Shown below are 29 T cell receptor beta chains from a single sample sequenced in a study of blood T cells in healthy people across ages. Through a sample-barcoded 5' primer and a J-beta primer mix, a second PCR was run for roughly 6 to 12 cycles. TCRdb reprocessed the 5' RACE reads via MiXCR and lists one record per CDR3 protein. Here the sample spans about 1.4 million distinct CDR3 sequences, approximately 59% being singletons. Sequenced input: blood. The source is a man aged 18 to 29 in good health.

The gene calls are TRBV12-3 or TRBV12-4 and TRBJ1-4; D is undetermined. V lost 4 bases, J lost 0 bases, and 12 bases lay in between. The CDR3 spans 16 residues. The CDR3 loop reads CASSSYLAATNEKLFF. DNA of the CDR3: TGTGCCAGCAGTTCTTACCTGGCTGCAACTAATGAAAAACTGTTTTTT.

The V gene is TRBV24-1, the J gene TRBJ2-5; unclear D gene. Trimming stripped 4 bases from V and 0 bases from J, with 5 bases between. Germline V CDR1 and CDR2: KGHDR, SFDVKD. The CDR3 runs 13 residues. Here the CDR3 reads CATSDSNQETQYF. The CDR3 nucleotides are TGTGCCACCAGTGACTCGAACCAAGAGACCCAGTACTTC.

V and J are TRBV7-9 and TRBJ1-5; D is possibly TRBD1 (5 bases). Germline V gives CDR1 SEHNR, CDR2 FQNEAQ (reference sequence). Trimming cost V 2 bases and J 6 bases, with 11 bases left between them. This CDR3 comprises 14 residues. CDR3 DNA sequence: TGTGCCAGCAGCTTAAACAGGCTCCCTCAGCCCCAGCATTTT. It codes for CASSLNRLPQPQHF.

This clonotype turned up a few times. The rearrangement joins TRBV7-2 to TRBJ2-5, with 9 bases lining up with TRBD2. The assigned J gene may be wrong: the sequence end matches TRBJ2-7 better. CDR1 is SGHTA, CDR2 FQGNSA, per germline. The CDR3 spans 15 residues. This CDR3 is CASSLASGNEYEQYF. CDR3 nucleotide sequence: TGTGCCAGCAGCTTGGCTAGCGGGAATGAATACGAGCAGTACTTC.

This clonotype occurred a few times. The chain carries TRBV29-1 and TRBJ1-2, with a weak D call TRBD1 (5 bases). Germline V gives CDR1 SQVTM, CDR2 ANQGSEA. This CDR3 comprises 13 residues. V lost 6 bases, J lost 2 bases, and 13 bases lay in between. The CDR3 here is CSVIPGLNYGYTF. CDR3 nucleotides: TGCAGCGTCATTCCGGGGCTAAACTATGGCTACACCTTC. The entire variable domain, with the rest obtained from reference TRBV29-1 and TRBJ1-2, is as follows: SAVISQKPSRDICQRGTSLTIQCQVDSQVTMMFWYRQQPGQSLTLIATANQGSEATYESGFVIDKFPISRPNLTFSTLTVSNMSPEDSSIYLCSVIPGLNYGYTFGSGTRLTVV.

The V gene is TRBV6-1, the J gene TRBJ2-2, with D tentatively TRBD1 or TRBD2 (5 bases each). The CDR3 has 15 residues. The germline gives CDR1 MNHNS, CDR2 SASEGT. Trimming pared 6 bases from V and 5 bases from J, leaving 16 bases between. The CDR3 reads CASRFRDGSTGELFF. The CDR3 coding sequence is TGTGCCAGCAGGTTCCGGGACGGAAGTACCGGGGAGCTGTTTTTT.

Only a few counts were recorded for this clonotype. The CDR3 bases are TGCAGCGTGACTCCTCAGGGAACCGGGGAGCTGTTTTTT. Amino acid sequence: CSVTPQGTGELFF. This chain joins TRBV29-1 and TRBJ2-2, with TRBD1 as a possible D gene (5 bases). The CDR3 consists of 13 residues. Germline V gene sequence: CDR1 SQVTM, CDR2 ANQGSEA. V was pared by 6 bases and J by 5 bases, with 13 bases between.

V gene TRBV29-1 combines with J gene TRBJ2-5; 9 bases map to TRBD1. The tail of the sequence fits TRBJ2-7 better, so the J call may be wrong. The CDR3 contains 15 residues. The germline CDR1 and CDR2 sequences are SQVTM and ANQGSEA. The CDR3 here is CSVEAQGQGGFEQYF. The CDR3 DNA reads TGCAGCGTTGAAGCCCAGGGACAGGGTGGCTTCGAGCAGTACTTC.

The V gene is TRBV5-1, the J gene TRBJ1-2; no reliable D call. Germline V lookup: CDR1 SGHRS, CDR2 YFSETQ. V dropped 1 base and J dropped 5 bases, with 6 bases sitting between them. This CDR3 is 12 amino acids long. In DNA form, the CDR3 reads TGCGCCAGCAGCTTGTCCGAGTATGGCTACACCTTC. This encodes CASSLSEYGYTF.

The rearrangement links TRBV12-3 or TRBV12-4 to TRBJ1-2; no clear D. The CDR3 has 13 residues. Trimming left V 6 bases short and J 4 bases short, with 12 bases between. The DNA of the CDR3 is TGTGCCAGCAGCCCATCAGATCTCTATGGCTACACCTTC. Its protein is CASSPSDLYGYTF.

This clonotype has a handful of counts. This sequence joins TRBV5-1 and TRBJ2-6; 9 nucleotides agree with TRBD1. Germline V gene lookup returns CDR1 SGHRS and CDR2 YFSETQ. The CDR3 spans 20 residues. Germline trimming cut 3 bases from V and 0 bases from J; bases unmatched to any gene: 13. As DNA, the CDR3 is TGCGCCAGCAGCTCAGCCTTCTCCGGGACAGGGCTCTCTGGGGCCAACGTCCTGACTTTC. Amino acids: CASSSAFSGTGLSGANVLTF.

This rearrangement joins TRBV10-3 to TRBJ2-4; either TRBD1 or TRBD2 may fit D (6 bases each). Between the trimmed V and J ends, which lost 0 bases and 6 bases, there was a span of 12 bases. The CDR3 extends over 15 amino acids. Germline CDR1 ENHRY, CDR2 SYGVKD. In nucleotides, the CDR3 is TGTGCCATCAGTGAGTCTGGGGGGCATGGAAACATTCAGTACTTC. This codes for CAISESGGHGNIQYF.

This clonotype was detected once. The rearrangement links TRBV15 to TRBJ2-1; the match to TRBD2 covers 11 bases. J lost 6 bases, V lost 0 bases, and 10 bases had no gene match. The CDR3 runs to 18 residues. The germline V gene encodes CDR1 LNHNV and CDR2 YYDKDF (reference sequence). The CDR3 reads CATSREVSSGRLVNEQFF. CDR3 bases: TGTGCCACCAGCAGAGAGGTGTCTAGCGGGAGGTTGGTCAATGAGCAGTTCTTC.

The gene calls are TRBV20-1 and TRBJ2-5, with unresolved D. V was trimmed by 4 bases and J by 4 bases, leaving 10 bases between them. The CDR3 runs to 12 residues. CDR1 and CDR2 from the germline V gene are DFQATT and SNEGSKA (reference sequence). CDR3 in DNA: TGCAGTGCTACGACCGATGGAGAGACCCAGTACTTC. Translating it yields CSATTDGETQYF.

The chain couples TRBV28 to TRBJ2-5; TRBD2 agrees at 7 bases. Germline CDR1 reads MDHEN; CDR2 reads SYDVKM. The CDR3 sequence is 16 residues long. The J segment lost 5 bases and the V segment lost 5 bases, leaving 14 bases of the junction unmatched. The CDR3 region has the DNA TGTGCCAGCAGTCGGGCCTCGGGACTACATTCGGAGACCCAGTACTTC. It specifies CASSRASGLHSETQYF.

The chain links TRBV6-5 to TRBJ1-1, with D perhaps matching TRBD1 (6 bases). Germline V gives CDR1 MNHEY, CDR2 SVGAGI. The length of the CDR3 is 13 residues. V was pared by 9 bases and J by 6 bases, with 17 bases between. The CDR3 region is CASLSGGRAEAFF. The CDR3 DNA follows: TGTGCCAGTCTTAGCGGGGGCAGGGCTGAAGCTTTCTTT.

This clonotype has a handful of counts. The V and J genes are TRBV6-6 and TRBJ1-1; unclear D gene. This CDR3 has 12 residues. Trimming cost V 8 bases and J 2 bases, with 9 bases left between them. The germline V gene has CDR1 MNHNY and CDR2 SVGAGI (reference sequence). As DNA, the CDR3 is TGTGCCAGCGGGCCACCAAACACTGAAGCTTTCTTT. Translated: CASGPPNTEAFF.

This clonotype was recorded many times. The rearrangement uses TRBV2 and TRBJ1-2; tentative D call: TRBD1 (5 bases). The V gene's germline CDR1 is SNHLY and CDR2 FYNNEI. CDR3 length: 16 residues. V lost 2 bases and J 3 bases, leaving 16 bases between the germline ends. CDR3 residues: CASSEPRDHTYYGYTF. In DNA, the CDR3 is TGTGCCAGCAGTGAACCCCGGGACCACACCTACTATGGCTACACCTTC.

The V and J genes are TRBV7-9 and TRBJ2-2; D is unclear. The CDR3 covers 12 residues. Germline V lookup: CDR1 SEHNR, CDR2 FQNEAQ (reference sequence). Between the trimmed V and J ends, which lost 11 bases and 1 base, there was a span of 8 bases. The CDR3 region is CAPSQNTGELFF. The CDR3 DNA reads as TGTGCCCCCTCACAGAACACCGGGGAGCTGTTTTTT.

The chain links TRBV29-1 to TRBJ2-5; 7 bases fit TRBD2. The V segment lost 5 bases and the J segment 5 bases; nucleotides outside the gene matches: 2. Germline CDR1 is SQVTM and CDR2 is ANQGSEA. The CDR3 covers 11 residues. This CDR3 is CSVSGVETQYF. The CDR3 nucleotides are TGCAGCGTTAGCGGGGTCGAGACCCAGTACTTC.

This clonotype came up a few times. The rearrangement joins TRBV7-2 to TRBJ2-1; D uncertain. Germline V gene sequence: CDR1 SGHTA, CDR2 FQGNSA. The V gene lost 4 bases and the J gene lost 3 bases, with 13 bases spanning the gap. This CDR3 contains 15 residues. In nucleotides, the CDR3 is TGTGCCAGCAGCTCGTCTAGTGACAACTACAATGAGCAGTTCTTC. Translation: CASSSSSDNYNEQFF.

The rearrangement joins TRBV7-9 to TRBJ2-3; TRBD2 agrees at 7 bases. The CDR3 is made up of 15 amino acids. Unmatched junction bases numbered 14, after V lost 5 bases and J lost 9 bases. Looked up from germline, CDR1 is SEHNR and CDR2 is FQNEAQ (reference sequence). CDR3 DNA: TGTGCCAGCAGCGAACAATCCCTTAGCGGGCGCACGCAGTATTTT. Amino acids: CASSEQSLSGRTQYF.

The chain recombines TRBV7-2 with TRBJ2-1; perhaps TRBD1 as D (7 bases). Trimming stripped 6 bases from V and 1 base from J, with 13 bases between. This CDR3 comprises 15 residues. Germline values: CDR1 SGHTA, CDR2 FQGNSA. The CDR3 sequence: CASRPGGKSYNEQFF. CDR3 in DNA: TGTGCCAGCAGACCAGGGGGGAAGTCCTACAATGAGCAGTTCTTC.

There are a few counts of this clonotype. The chain employs TRBV18 and TRBJ2-5; either TRBD1 or TRBD2 may fit D (6 bases each). Per germline, CDR1 KGHSH and CDR2 LQKENI. V dropped 2 bases and J dropped 4 bases, with 8 bases sitting between them. The CDR3 contains 13 residues. CDR3 in amino acids: CASSPKGGETQYF. The DNA for the CDR3 is TGTGCCAGCTCACCAAAGGGGGGAGAGACCCAGTACTTC.

This clonotype was recorded a few times. This sequence joins TRBV7-9 and TRBJ1-2; no clear D. V was shortened by 1 base and J by 2 bases, with 17 bases between the two germline ends. CDR1 SEHNR and CDR2 FQNEAQ come from the germline V gene (reference sequence). This CDR3 is built from 17 residues. CDR3 sequence reads: CASSLEKAHGLNYGYTF. The CDR3 region has the DNA TGTGCCAGCAGCTTAGAAAAAGCGCACGGGTTAAACTATGGCTACACCTTC.

This clonotype was seen a single time. The chain combines TRBV3-1 with TRBJ2-1, with 8 bases that match TRBD1. Germline CDR1 LGHDT, CDR2 YNNKEL (reference sequence). This CDR3 is 17 amino acids long. Losses at the gene ends were 3 bases for V and 9 bases for J; bases not matched to a gene: 16. CDR3 nucleotide sequence: TGTGCCAGCAGCCACCCTTCGACAGGGGAGATAGAAGTTGAGCAGTTCTTC. As protein: CASSHPSTGEIEVEQFF.

This clonotype was seen only a few times. The V call is TRBV6-7, the J call TRBJ2-3; 8 bases align to TRBD2. TRBV6-7 belongs to the ORF category, with a function that is uncertain. The CDR3 is 16 amino acids. V was pared by 5 bases and J by 6 bases, with 13 bases of the junction left unmatched. The CDR3 sequence is CASSPIQRELGDTQYF. Here the CDR3 DNA reads TGTGCCAGCAGTCCTATCCAGCGGGAGTTAGGGGATACGCAGTATTTT.

Only one count was recorded for this clonotype. The gene calls are TRBV24-1 and TRBJ2-1, with D perhaps TRBD1 (6 bases). V was clipped by 2 bases and J by 5 bases, with 12 bases between them. Germline CDR1 reads KGHDR; CDR2 reads SFDVKD. The CDR3 consists of 15 residues. CDR3 region: CATSDSWKGDNEQFF. CDR3 bases: TGTGCCACCAGTGATTCGTGGAAGGGGGACAATGAGCAGTTCTTC.

J is TRBJ2-7 and V is TRBV28, with D possibly matching TRBD2 (6 bases). Germline V gene lookup returns CDR1 MDHEN and CDR2 SYDVKM. V was trimmed by 2 bases and J by 4 bases, leaving 15 bases between them. This CDR3 has 15 amino acids. The CDR3 DNA follows: TGTGCCAGCAGTTTAGTTGCGGGATTTCCATACGAGCAGTACTTC. Translating gives CASSLVAGFPYEQYF. Combining the CDR3 with reference TRBV28 and TRBJ2-7 gives the whole variable domain DVKVTQSSRYLVKRTGEKVFLECVQDMDHENMFWYRQDPGLGLRLIYFSYDVKMKEKGDIPEGYSVSREKKERFSLILESASTNQTSMYLCASSLVAGFPYEQYFGPGTRLTVT.